What follows describes a single T cell receptor beta chain. Antigen unknown. V was clipped by 6 bases and J by 0 bases, with 17 bases between them. The CDR3 covers 16 residues. Germline V CDR1 and CDR2: MDHEN, SYDVKM. Until DNA extraction, the samples held between roughly 1-10 million cryopreserved PBMC. The sample is drawn from a study of long-term antiretroviral therapy in people with HIV. A v3.0 immunoSEQ assay was performed at survey level. Sequencing was intended to reach about 35,000-55,000 T-cell genomes per sample. Sequencing was performed with immunoSEQ multiplex PCR; in TCRdb, only in-frame clones are kept and a portion is missing. The sample records 25,000 to 35,000 clones, about 77% being singletons. The study's findings and limits: Pre-ART-expanded clones dominated the repertoire at all time points. Blood sampling spanned 2004 to 2017, possibly under older ART regimens.

The source was unsorted PBMCs, collected 1.5 years before starting antiretroviral therapy. This sequence joins TRBV28 and TRBJ1-1, with D possibly matching TRBD1 (6 bases). The receptor was derived from a man aged 18-30 years with HIV. The CDR3 DNA is TGTGCCAGCAGCCCGGGTAAGGGGGTTATGAACACTGAAGCTTTCTTT. Its protein product is CASSPGKGVMNTEAFF.